Listed below are T cell receptor beta chains from one sample, sequenced in a study of spatial heterogeneity in lung cancer. TCRdb independently ran MiXCR on the 5' RACE reads; one entry per CDR3 protein. The repertoire holds tens of thousands of distinct CDR3 sequences, 10% to 15% seen once, with 6.5% to 7.5% in the top ten. The specimen was PBMCs, collected at surgery. These receptor sequences come from a male donor with early-stage non-small cell lung cancer. Each CDR3 is given with its conserved first and last residue. A D gene is named only where the DNA matches it firmly. Size tells how often a clone was seen (once, few, many) or the class of an expanded clone, and some rows leave it out.

j_gene,abundance,v_gene,d_gene,CDR3aa,CDR3nt
TRBJ2-5,.,TRBV7-2,.,CASSSSGETQYF,TGTGCCAGCAGCTCATCCGGGGAGACCCAGTACTTC
TRBJ2-7,many,TRBV29-1,TRBD2,CSVSRLAGGPGEQYF,TGCAGCGTTTCTCGACTAGCGGGAGGGCCAGGGGAGCAGTACTTC
TRBJ2-1,.,TRBV19,.,CASRPRWEFHNEQFF,TGTGCCAGTAGGCCTAGATGGGAGTTCCACAATGAGCAGTTCTTC
TRBJ1-1,.,TRBV12-3/TRBV12-4,.,CASSFQGGDTEAFF,TGTGCCAGCAGTTTTCAGGGAGGCGACACTGAAGCTTTCTTT
TRBJ1-2,.,TRBV20-1,TRBD1,CSAAADREDMVNYGYTF,TGCAGTGCTGCTGCAGACAGGGAAGATATGGTTAACTATGGCTACACCTTC
TRBJ2-1,many,TRBV27,.,CASVGGEATYNEQFF,TGTGCCAGCGTCGGTGGCGAGGCAACCTACAATGAGCAGTTCTTC
TRBJ2-3,many,TRBV29-1,.,CSVDSRITTDTQYF,TGCAGCGTTGATTCCAGAATAACCACAGATACGCAGTATTTT
TRBJ1-2,.,TRBV20-1,.,CSAFFSQGRDYGYTF,TGCAGTGCTTTTTTCTCGCAGGGGCGCGACTATGGCTACACCTTC
TRBJ2-1,few,TRBV2,TRBD2,CASSSGTSGSTHRNEQFF,TGTGCCAGCAGTTCCGGGACTAGCGGGAGTACCCACAGGAATGAGCAGTTCTTC
TRBJ1-1,.,TRBV24-1,.,CATSDPRNTEAFF,TGTGCCACCAGTGATCCTAGGAACACTGAAGCTTTCTTT
TRBJ2-1,.,TRBV7-8,.,CASSREMNEQFF,TGTGCCAGCAGCCGGGAGATGAATGAGCAGTTCTTC
TRBJ1-4,.,TRBV20-1,TRBD1,CSALDRGGSHVNNEKLFF,TGCAGTGCTCTTGACAGGGGAGGATCCCACGTCAATAATGAAAAACTGTTTTTT
TRBJ2-3,.,TRBV20-1,TRBD1,CSAIGQGAIDTQYF,TGCAGTGCCATAGGACAGGGGGCGATAGATACGCAGTATTTT
TRBJ2-1,.,TRBV20-1,.,CSATAGTRSYNEQFF,TGCAGTGCAACCGCCGGGACTCGCTCCTACAATGAGCAGTTCTTC
TRBJ1-1,many,TRBV12-3/TRBV12-4,.,CASTNSGGTEAFF,TGTGCCAGCACAAACTCGGGGGGCACTGAAGCTTTCTTT
TRBJ2-5,few,TRBV4-1,.,CASSQEATQYF,TGCGCCAGCAGCCAAGAAGCGACCCAGTACTTC
TRBJ2-2,.,TRBV7-6,.,CASSRESAGELFF,TGTGCCAGCAGTCGCGAGTCAGCCGGGGAGCTGTTTTTT
TRBJ2-1,few,TRBV11-3,.,CASSLGLPIYNEQFF,TGTGCCAGCAGCTTGGGACTTCCAATCTACAATGAGCAGTTCTTC
TRBJ1-5,.,TRBV7-2,.,CASSPAGGFSNQPQHF,TGTGCCAGCAGCCCTGCCGGGGGATTTAGCAATCAGCCCCAGCATTTT
TRBJ2-3,.,TRBV28,TRBD1,CASRLGTGPQTQYF,TGTGCCAGCAGATTGGGGACAGGCCCTCAAACGCAGTATTTT
TRBJ1-1,.,TRBV6-5,TRBD1,CASSYDSGQGHAEAFF,TGTGCCAGCAGTTACGATTCCGGACAGGGCCACGCTGAAGCTTTCTTT
TRBJ1-1,.,TRBV20-1,.,CSAREGRRIEAFF,TGCAGTGCTAGAGAAGGACGGCGTATTGAAGCTTTCTTT
TRBJ1-1,few,TRBV10-3,TRBD1,CAITEGTGGAGTEAFF,TGTGCCATCACTGAGGGGACAGGGGGCGCGGGCACTGAAGCTTTCTTT
TRBJ2-1,.,TRBV27,TRBD2,CASSLLAGNEQFF,TGTGCCAGCAGTCTACTAGCGGGCAATGAGCAGTTCTTC
TRBJ2-3,.,TRBV30,.,CAWLSRADTQYF,TGTGCCTGGCTTAGCCGAGCAGATACGCAGTATTTT
TRBJ1-1,many,TRBV3-1,TRBD1,CASRPDRASAEAFF,TGTGCCAGCAGGCCCGACAGGGCCTCGGCTGAAGCTTTCTTT
TRBJ2-5,.,TRBV5-1,TRBD2,CASTQSLAGETQYF,TGCGCCAGCACCCAATCTTTAGCGGGAGAGACCCAGTACTTC
TRBJ1-3,few,TRBV11-3,TRBD1,CASSSTGSGNTIYF,TGTGCCAGCAGCTCGACAGGGTCTGGAAACACCATATATTTT
TRBJ2-1,few,TRBV5-1,.,CASSLNPAGLNEQFF,TGCGCCAGCAGCCTTAACCCCGCCGGCCTGAATGAGCAGTTCTTC
TRBJ1-1,.,TRBV29-1,.,CSVSAGTPNTEAFF,TGCAGCGTTTCCGCCGGGACACCGAACACTGAAGCTTTCTTT
TRBJ2-5,many,TRBV29-1,TRBD2,CSVLLAGGRETQYF,TGCAGCGTATTACTAGCGGGAGGACGAGAGACCCAGTACTTC
TRBJ1-4,.,TRBV5-1,.,CASSSPDRDEKLFF,TGCGCCAGCAGCAGCCCTGACAGAGATGAAAAACTGTTTTTT
TRBJ2-7,.,TRBV20-1,TRBD2,CSASPPDRAIAGDYEQYF,TGCAGTGCTAGCCCCCCCGACAGGGCCATAGCGGGAGACTACGAGCAGTACTTC
TRBJ2-7,few,TRBV6-5,TRBD1,CASSYGTASSYEQYF,TGTGCCAGCAGTTACGGGACAGCGAGCTCCTACGAGCAGTACTTC
TRBJ2-4,.,TRBV7-2,.,CASSGGGAKNIQYF,TGTGCCAGCAGCGGAGGGGGTGCCAAAAACATTCAGTACTTC
TRBJ1-5,.,TRBV5-5,.,CASSLGARGAQHF,TGTGCCAGCAGCTTGGGGGCGAGGGGGGCCCAGCATTTT
TRBJ2-7,many,TRBV10-3,TRBD2,CAISESTSGRGEQYF,TGTGCCATCAGTGAGTCGACTAGCGGGAGGGGCGAGCAGTACTTC
TRBJ1-1,few,TRBV29-1,.,CSVGTSRVNTEAFF,TGCAGCGTTGGCACATCCCGCGTGAACACTGAAGCTTTCTTT
TRBJ2-5,.,TRBV10-3,TRBD2,CAIRAPGLAGRETQYF,TGTGCCATCAGAGCTCCGGGACTAGCGGGAAGAGAGACCCAGTACTTC
TRBJ1-2,.,TRBV30,.,CAWSVQPGSNYGYTF,TGTGCCTGGAGTGTACAGCCAGGAAGTAACTATGGCTACACCTTC
TRBJ2-2,many,TRBV19,.,CASSTRVGLTGELFF,TGTGCCAGTAGTACCCGAGTGGGCCTCACCGGGGAGCTGTTTTTT
TRBJ2-3,many,TRBV7-6,.,CASSSQVTDTQYF,TGTGCCAGCAGCTCACAGGTCACAGATACGCAGTATTTT
TRBJ1-1,few,TRBV12-3/TRBV12-4,TRBD1,CASQMTGGERAFF,TGTGCCAGCCAGATGACAGGGGGCGAGAGAGCTTTCTTT
TRBJ2-7,few,TRBV29-1,TRBD1,CSVGSGQGIYEQYF,TGCAGCGTTGGATCCGGACAGGGTATCTACGAGCAGTACTTC
TRBJ2-6,many,TRBV20-1,TRBD2,CSAPGGALSGANVLTF,TGCAGTGCCCCCGGGGGGGCCCTCTCTGGGGCCAACGTCCTGACTTTC
TRBJ1-1,many,TRBV7-9,.,CASSPGYTEAFF,TGTGCCAGCAGCCCAGGCTACACTGAAGCTTTCTTT
TRBJ2-7,few,TRBV6-2/TRBV6-3,TRBD2,CASSKSGTSLYEQYF,TGTGCCAGCAGCAAATCCGGGACTAGCCTCTACGAGCAGTACTTC
TRBJ1-4,few,TRBV27,.,CASSLSAGERNEKLFF,TGTGCCAGCAGTTTATCGGCAGGGGAGAGGAATGAAAAACTGTTTTTT
TRBJ2-7,.,TRBV2,TRBD2,CASSRLAGIDEQYF,TGTGCCAGCAGCCGACTAGCGGGTATCGACGAGCAGTACTTC
TRBJ2-1,.,TRBV20-1,TRBD2,CSARPSGRYNEQFF,TGCAGTGCTAGACCTAGCGGGAGGTACAATGAGCAGTTCTTC
TRBJ1-1,.,TRBV2,.,CASSGTANTEAFF,TGTGCCAGCAGTGGCACCGCAAACACTGAAGCTTTCTTT
TRBJ1-3,.,TRBV7-2,TRBD1,CASSKYRTGGSGNTIYF,TGTGCCAGCAGCAAGTACCGGACAGGGGGCTCCGGAAACACCATATATTTT
TRBJ2-3,few,TRBV29-1,.,CSCSGTDTQYF,TGCAGCTGTAGTGGCACAGATACGCAGTATTTT
TRBJ1-5,.,TRBV6-6,TRBD1,CASSYDRGGQPQHF,TGTGCCAGCAGTTACGACAGGGGAGGTCAGCCCCAGCATTTT